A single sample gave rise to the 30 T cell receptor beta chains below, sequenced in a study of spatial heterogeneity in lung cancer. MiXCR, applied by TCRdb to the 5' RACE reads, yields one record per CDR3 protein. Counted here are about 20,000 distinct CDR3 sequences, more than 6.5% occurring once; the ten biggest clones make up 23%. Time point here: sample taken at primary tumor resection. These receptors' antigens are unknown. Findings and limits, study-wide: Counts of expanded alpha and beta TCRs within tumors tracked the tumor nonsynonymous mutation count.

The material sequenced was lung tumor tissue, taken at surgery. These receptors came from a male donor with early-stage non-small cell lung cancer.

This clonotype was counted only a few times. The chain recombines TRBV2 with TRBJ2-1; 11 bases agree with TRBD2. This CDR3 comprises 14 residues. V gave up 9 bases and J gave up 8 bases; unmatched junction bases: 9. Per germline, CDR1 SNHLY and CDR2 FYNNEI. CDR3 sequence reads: CASTGVAGGDEQFF. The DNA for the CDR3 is TGTGCCAGTACGGGGGTAGCGGGGGGGGATGAGCAGTTCTTC.

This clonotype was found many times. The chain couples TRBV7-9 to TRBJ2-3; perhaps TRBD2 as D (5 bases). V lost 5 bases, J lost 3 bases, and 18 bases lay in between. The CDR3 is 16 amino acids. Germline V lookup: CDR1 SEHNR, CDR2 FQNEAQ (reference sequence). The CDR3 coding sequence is TGTGCCAGCAGCCCAGGCGGGCGGCGCCAAACAGATACGCAGTATTTT. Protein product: CASSPGGRRQTDTQYF.

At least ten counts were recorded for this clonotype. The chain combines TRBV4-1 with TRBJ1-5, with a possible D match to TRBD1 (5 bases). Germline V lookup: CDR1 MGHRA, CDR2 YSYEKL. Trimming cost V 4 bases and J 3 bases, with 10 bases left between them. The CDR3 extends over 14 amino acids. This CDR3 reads CASSLIGDNQPQHF. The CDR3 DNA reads TGCGCCAGCAGCCTAATAGGGGACAATCAGCCCCAGCATTTT.

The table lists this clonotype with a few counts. CDR3 in amino acids: CASSQRRLAGGHNEQFF. CDR3 coding DNA: TGTGCCAGCAGCCAAAGGCGACTAGCGGGGGGTCACAATGAGCAGTTCTTC. The rearrangement links TRBV7-6 to TRBJ2-1, with TRBD2 identical over 13 bases. Germline V CDR1 and CDR2: SGHVS, FNYEAQ. The CDR3 loop spans 17 amino acids. Trimming at V came to 5 bases and at J to 5 bases, leaving 9 bases not matched to a gene.

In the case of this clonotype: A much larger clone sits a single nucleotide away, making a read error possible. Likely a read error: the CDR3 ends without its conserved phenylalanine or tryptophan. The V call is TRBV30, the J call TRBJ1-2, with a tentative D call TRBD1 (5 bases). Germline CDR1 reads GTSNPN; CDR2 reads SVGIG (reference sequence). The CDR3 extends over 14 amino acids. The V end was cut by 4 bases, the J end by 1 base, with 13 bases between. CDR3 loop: CAWTGMRYNYGYTV. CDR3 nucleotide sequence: TGTGCCTGGACAGGGATGAGGTATAACTATGGCTACACCGTC.

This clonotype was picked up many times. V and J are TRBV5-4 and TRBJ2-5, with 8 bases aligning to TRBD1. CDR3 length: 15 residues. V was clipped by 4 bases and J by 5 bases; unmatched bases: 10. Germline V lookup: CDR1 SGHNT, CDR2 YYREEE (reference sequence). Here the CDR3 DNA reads TGTGCCAGCAGCCTTGGGACAGGTGTGGGGGAGACCCAGTACTTC. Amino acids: CASSLGTGVGETQYF.

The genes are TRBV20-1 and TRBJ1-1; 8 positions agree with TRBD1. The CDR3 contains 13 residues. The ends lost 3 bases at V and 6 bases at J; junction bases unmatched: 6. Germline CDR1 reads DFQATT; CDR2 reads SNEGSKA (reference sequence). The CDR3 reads CSASGQGTAEAFF. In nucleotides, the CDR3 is TGCAGTGCTAGTGGACAGGGTACGGCTGAAGCTTTCTTT.

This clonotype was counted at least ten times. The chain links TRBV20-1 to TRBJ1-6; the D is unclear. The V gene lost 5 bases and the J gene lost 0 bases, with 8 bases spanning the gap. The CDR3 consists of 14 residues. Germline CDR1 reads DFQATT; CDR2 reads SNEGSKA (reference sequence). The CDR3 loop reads CSAPGVSYNSPLHF. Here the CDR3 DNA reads TGCAGTGCTCCCGGGGTCTCCTATAATTCACCCCTCCACTTT.

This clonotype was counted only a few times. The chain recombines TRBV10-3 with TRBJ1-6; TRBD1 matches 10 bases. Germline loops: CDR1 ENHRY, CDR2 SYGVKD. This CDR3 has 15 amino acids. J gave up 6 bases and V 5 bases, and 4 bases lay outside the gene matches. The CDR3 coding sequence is TGTGCCATCAGTAAGGGACAGGGGCGTAATTCACCCCTCCACTTT. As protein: CAISKGQGRNSPLHF.

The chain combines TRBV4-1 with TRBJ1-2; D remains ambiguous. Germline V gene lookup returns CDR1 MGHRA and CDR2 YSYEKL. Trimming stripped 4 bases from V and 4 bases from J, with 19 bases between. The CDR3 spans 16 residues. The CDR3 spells CASSLIKAPESYGYTF. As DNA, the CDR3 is TGCGCCAGCAGCCTTATTAAGGCCCCGGAGTCCTATGGCTACACCTTC.

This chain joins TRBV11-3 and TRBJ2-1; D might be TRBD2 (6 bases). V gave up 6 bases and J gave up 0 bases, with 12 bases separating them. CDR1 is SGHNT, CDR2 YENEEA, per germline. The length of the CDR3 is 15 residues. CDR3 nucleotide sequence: TGTGCCAGCAGTTCCCTAGCGAGCTCCTACAATGAGCAGTTCTTC. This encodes CASSSLASSYNEQFF.

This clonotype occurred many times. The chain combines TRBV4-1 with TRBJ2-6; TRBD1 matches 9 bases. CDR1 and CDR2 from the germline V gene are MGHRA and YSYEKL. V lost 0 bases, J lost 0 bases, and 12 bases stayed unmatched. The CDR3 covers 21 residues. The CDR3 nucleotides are TGCGCCAGCAGCCAAGATCGAGGGACAGGGAGGGGTTTCTCTGGGGCCAACGTCCTGACTTTC. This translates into CASSQDRGTGRGFSGANVLTF.

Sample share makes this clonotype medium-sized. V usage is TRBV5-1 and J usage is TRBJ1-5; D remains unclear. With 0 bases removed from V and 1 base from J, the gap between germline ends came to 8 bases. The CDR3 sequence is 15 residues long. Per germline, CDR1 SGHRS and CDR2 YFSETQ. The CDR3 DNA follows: TGCGCCAGCAGCTTGGGTCCAGCCAGCAATCAGCCCCAGCATTTT. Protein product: CASSLGPASNQPQHF. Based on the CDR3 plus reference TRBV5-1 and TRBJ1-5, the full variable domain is KAGVTQTPRYLIKTRGQQVTLSCSPISGHRSVSWYQQTPGQGLQFLFEYFSETQRNKGNFPGRFSGRQFSNSRSEMNVSTLELGDSALYLCASSLGPASNQPQHFGDGTRLSIL.

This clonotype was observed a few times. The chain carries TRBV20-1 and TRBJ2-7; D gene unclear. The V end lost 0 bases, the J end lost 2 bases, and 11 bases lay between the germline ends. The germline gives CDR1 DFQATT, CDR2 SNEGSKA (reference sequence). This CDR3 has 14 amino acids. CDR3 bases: TGCAGTGCTAGAGAGAATCACGGCCCCTACGAGCAGTACTTC. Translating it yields CSARENHGPYEQYF.

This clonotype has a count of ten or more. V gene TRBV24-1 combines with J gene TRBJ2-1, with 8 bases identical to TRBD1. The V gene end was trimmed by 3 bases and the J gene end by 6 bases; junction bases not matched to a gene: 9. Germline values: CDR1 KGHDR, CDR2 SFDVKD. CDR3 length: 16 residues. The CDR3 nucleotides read TGTGCCACCAGTGATAGGTCCCCCGGACAGGGCAATGAGCAGTTCTTC. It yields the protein CATSDRSPGQGNEQFF.

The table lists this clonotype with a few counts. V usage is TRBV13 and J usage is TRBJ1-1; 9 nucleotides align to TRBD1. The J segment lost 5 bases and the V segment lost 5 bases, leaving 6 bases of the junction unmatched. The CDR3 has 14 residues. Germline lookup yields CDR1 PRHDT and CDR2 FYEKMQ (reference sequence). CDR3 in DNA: TGTGCCAGCAGCCGCCGGGACAGGGTGACTGAAGCTTTCTTT. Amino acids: CASSRRDRVTEAFF.

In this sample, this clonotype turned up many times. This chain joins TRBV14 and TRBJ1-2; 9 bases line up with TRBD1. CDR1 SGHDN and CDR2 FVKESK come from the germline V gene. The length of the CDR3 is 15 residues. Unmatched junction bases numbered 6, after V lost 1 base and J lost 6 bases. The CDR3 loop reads CASSQVDRGRDGYTF. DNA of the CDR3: TGTGCCAGCAGCCAAGTGGACAGGGGTCGAGATGGCTACACCTTC.

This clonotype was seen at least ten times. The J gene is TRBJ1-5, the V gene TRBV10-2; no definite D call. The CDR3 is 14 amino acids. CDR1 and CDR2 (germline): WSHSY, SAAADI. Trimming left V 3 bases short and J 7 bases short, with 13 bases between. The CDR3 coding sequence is TGCGCCAGCAGTGAAAGTGGGAGAACACAGCCCCAGCATTTT. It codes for CASSESGRTQPQHF.

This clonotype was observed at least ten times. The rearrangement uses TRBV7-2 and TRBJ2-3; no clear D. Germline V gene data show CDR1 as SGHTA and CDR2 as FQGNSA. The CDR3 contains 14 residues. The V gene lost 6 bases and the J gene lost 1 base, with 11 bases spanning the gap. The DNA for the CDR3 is TGTGCCAGCAGTACAGCCTTGGGCACAGATACGCAGTATTTT. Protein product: CASSTALGTDTQYF.

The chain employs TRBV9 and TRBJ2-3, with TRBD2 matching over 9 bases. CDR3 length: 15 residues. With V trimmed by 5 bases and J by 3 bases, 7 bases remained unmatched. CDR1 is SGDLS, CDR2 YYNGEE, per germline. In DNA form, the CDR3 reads TGTGCCAGCAGTCTACCGGGACTAGCAACAGATACGCAGTATTTT. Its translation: CASSLPGLATDTQYF.

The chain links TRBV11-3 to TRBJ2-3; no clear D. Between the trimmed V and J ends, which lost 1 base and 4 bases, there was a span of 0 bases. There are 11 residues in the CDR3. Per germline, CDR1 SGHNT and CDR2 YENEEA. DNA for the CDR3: TGTGCCAGCAGCTTAGCAGATACGCAGTATTTT. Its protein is CASSLADTQYF.

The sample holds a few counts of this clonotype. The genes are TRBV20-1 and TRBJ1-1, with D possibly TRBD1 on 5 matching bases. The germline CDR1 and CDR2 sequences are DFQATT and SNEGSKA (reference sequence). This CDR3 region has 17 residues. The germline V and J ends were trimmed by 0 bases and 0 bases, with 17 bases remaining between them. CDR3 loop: CSARDRRGPTMNTEAFF. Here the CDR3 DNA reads TGCAGTGCTAGAGATCGAAGGGGACCTACTATGAACACTGAAGCTTTCTTT.

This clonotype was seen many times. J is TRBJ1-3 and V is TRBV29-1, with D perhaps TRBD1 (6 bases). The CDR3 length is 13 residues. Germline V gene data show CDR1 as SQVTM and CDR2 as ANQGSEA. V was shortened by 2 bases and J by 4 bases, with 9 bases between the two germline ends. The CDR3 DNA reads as TGCAGCGTTGAAAACAGGGCAGGAAACACCATATATTTT. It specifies CSVENRAGNTIYF. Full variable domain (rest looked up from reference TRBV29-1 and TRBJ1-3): SAVISQKPSRDICQRGTSLTIQCQVDSQVTMMFWYRQQPGQSLTLIATANQGSEATYESGFVIDKFPISRPNLTFSTLTVSNMSPEDSSIYLCSVENRAGNTIYFGEGSWLTVV.

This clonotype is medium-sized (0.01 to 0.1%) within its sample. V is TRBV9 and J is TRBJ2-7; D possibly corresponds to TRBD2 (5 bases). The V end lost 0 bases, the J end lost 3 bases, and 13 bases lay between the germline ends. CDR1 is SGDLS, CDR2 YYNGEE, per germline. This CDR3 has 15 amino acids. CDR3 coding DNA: TGTGCCAGCAGCGTAGCGCCCGGGAACAACTACGAGCAGTACTTC. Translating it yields CASSVAPGNNYEQYF.

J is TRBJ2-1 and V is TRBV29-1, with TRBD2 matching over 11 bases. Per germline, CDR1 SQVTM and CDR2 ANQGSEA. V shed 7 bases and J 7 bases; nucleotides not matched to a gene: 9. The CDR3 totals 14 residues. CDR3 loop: CSGIAGGPRNEQFF. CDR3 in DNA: TGCAGCGGAATAGCGGGGGGGCCACGGAATGAGCAGTTCTTC.

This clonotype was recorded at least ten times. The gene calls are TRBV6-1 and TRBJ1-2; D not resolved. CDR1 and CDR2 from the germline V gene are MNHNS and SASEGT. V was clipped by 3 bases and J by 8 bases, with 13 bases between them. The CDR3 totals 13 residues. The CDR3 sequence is CASSDLRGGGYTF. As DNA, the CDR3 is TGTGCCAGCAGTGATTTACGGGGTGGAGGCTACACCTTC.

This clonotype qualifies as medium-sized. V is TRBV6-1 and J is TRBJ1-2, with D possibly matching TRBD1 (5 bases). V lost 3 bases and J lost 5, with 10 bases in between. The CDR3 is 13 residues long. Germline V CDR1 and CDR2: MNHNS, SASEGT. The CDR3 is CASSDGGWYGYTF. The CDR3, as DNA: TGTGCCAGCAGTGATGGGGGGTGGTATGGCTACACCTTC.

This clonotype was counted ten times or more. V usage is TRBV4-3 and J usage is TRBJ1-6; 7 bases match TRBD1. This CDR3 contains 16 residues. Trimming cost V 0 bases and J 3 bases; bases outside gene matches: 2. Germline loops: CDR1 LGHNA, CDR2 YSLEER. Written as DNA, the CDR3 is TGCGCCAGCAGCCAAGAGGCAGGGGGCTATAATTCACCCCTCCACTTT. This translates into CASSQEAGGYNSPLHF.

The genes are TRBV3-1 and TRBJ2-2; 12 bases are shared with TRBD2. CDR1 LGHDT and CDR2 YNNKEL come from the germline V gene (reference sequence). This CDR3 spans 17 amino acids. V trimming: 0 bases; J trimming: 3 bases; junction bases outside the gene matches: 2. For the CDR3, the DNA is TGTGCCAGCAGCCAAGATGGACTAGCGGGGTACACCGGGGAGCTGTTTTTT. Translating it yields CASSQDGLAGYTGELFF.

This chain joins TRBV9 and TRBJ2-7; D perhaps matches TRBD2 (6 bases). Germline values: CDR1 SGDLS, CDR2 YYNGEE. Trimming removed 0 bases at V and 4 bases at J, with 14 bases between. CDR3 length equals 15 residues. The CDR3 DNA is TGTGCCAGCAGCGTAGGGGACTCCGGGGGTTACGAGCAGTACTTC. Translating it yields CASSVGDSGGYEQYF.